The TCR beta chain under discussion was sequenced for a study of T cells expressing NK-cell markers. Remarks on this clonotype: Its matching antigen is unknown.

5'RACE template switching built TCR beta cDNA with unique molecular identifiers. From its re-call of the 5' RACE reads, TCRdb lists each CDR3 protein once, without DNA. Listed are hundreds of thousands of distinct CDR3 sequences; 3% to 4.5% falls within the top ten. CDR3 length: 17 amino acids. CDR1 is MNHEY and CDR2 is SMNVEV in the germline V gene (reference sequence). Study-level results: The share of CD8+ T cells held by dominant NKG2C+ clonotypes was about 1.0-8% in about six donors.

Material: blood T cells: a sorted CD56 or NKG2C T cell subset, CD4+ or CD8+ T cells, or bulk PBMC T cells (not recorded which). The clonotype originates from a man in his late teens or twenties in good health. The V gene is TRBV27, the J gene TRBJ2-1; TCRdb outputs TRBD2, but without DNA this stays unchecked. The CDR3 region is CASSLLAGDGTDNEQFF.